This TCR beta chain was retrieved from a study of blood T cell repertoires in COVID-19. On the study more broadly: Some COVID-19 samples were acute and others convalescent; all came from the United States, Italy and Spain.

Source study methods: For nucleated cells, counts were estimated from reference gene primer amplification. Measured with immunoSEQ multiplex PCR; TCRdb has only the in-frame clones, and not every one. V and J calls and clone size are as listed in that table; D and trimming were resolved from the DNA. The data contain about 97,000 clones, just under 90% of them singletons. CDR3 length: 17 residues. Input material: peripheral blood. V and J are TRBV21-1 and TRBJ1-3; the table's D call TRBD1 went unverified against the DNA. TRBV21-1 is a pseudogene segment. The TCR was taken from a human donor in a cohort sampled during active COVID-19. The CDR3 nucleotides are TGTGCCAGCACCGCAAAGGACAGGGCGCCACTCGGAAACACCATATATTTT. Protein sequence: CASTAKDRAPLGNTIYF.